This T cell receptor (beta chain) was found in a study of blood T cell repertoires in COVID-19. At the level of the study: The samples span acute and convalescent COVID-19 from the United States, Italy and Spain. T cells, B-cell-depleted T cells, or PBMCs provided the cDNA or gDNA that served as material.

Germline loops: CDR1 SGHAT, CDR2 FQNNGV. V lost 3 bases and J lost 0; bases outside the gene matches: 2. There are 18 residues in the CDR3. Using immunoSEQ multiplex PCR, the repertoire was profiled, and TCRdb retains in-frame clones only, with some absent. This table holds 50,000 to 65,000 clones, 86% found once. The source is a man aged 55 to 69 with acute or convalescent COVID-19. The gene calls are TRBV11-2 and TRBJ2-6; 13 nucleotides agree with TRBD2. Sequencing was done on a sample of peripheral blood. Here the CDR3 DNA reads TGTGCCAGCAGCTTGACTAGCGGGGGGCCCTCTGGGGCCAACGTCCTGACTTTC. Protein: CASSLTSGGPSGANVLTF.